This section outlines one T cell receptor beta chain sequence together with its context. Its antigen is currently unknown. Expressed TCRB transcripts were sequenced, since all the RNA that had been isolated was reverse transcribed. Libraries were prepared by immunoSEQ multiplex PCR; TCRdb keeps only in-frame clonotypes and omits some of them. The sample lists 300,000 to 350,000 clones; about 14% were seen once. The data are from a study of beta chain features in type 1 diabetes. Study overall: Sorted cells from all samples, numbering roughly 100 million, were examined. Study-wide points: More deletions and fewer insertions at VDJ junctions were found in patients with type 1 diabetes. Shorter TCRB CDR3s, moderately but significantly so, marked every one of the four CD4+ subsets in Type 1 diabetes patients.

Per germline, CDR1 MNHNS and CDR2 SASEGT. This CDR3 is built from 13 residues. V was pared by 6 bases and J by 2 bases, with 9 bases between. The rearrangement uses TRBV6-1 and TRBJ2-3; no clear D gene. The specimen sequenced was central memory CD4+ T cells from blood. This clonotype originated in a man aged 30 to 45 in good health. The CDR3 sequence is CASRPSLTDTQYF. CDR3 bases: TGTGCCAGCAGACCCTCCCTCACAGATACGCAGTATTTT.